This T cell receptor beta chain was captured in a study of T cells in localized non-small cell lung cancer. Study results and limitations: Investigators sequenced only a single tumor region, leaving heterogeneity possible.

The V gene's germline CDR1 is SGHNT and CDR2 YENEEA. CDR3 length: 15 amino acids. The ends were cut back, 5 bases at V and 6 bases at J, with 17 bases in the middle. By share, this clone ranks as medium-sized. Its specificity is unknown. Method: immunoSEQ multiplex PCR; TCRdb's copy keeps in-frame clones and lacks some. The sample has some 2,800 clones; under 30% are singletons. The receptor was isolated from an older male donor with stage II squamous cell lung carcinoma. Sequencing was performed on lung tumor tissue, taken before any cancer treatment. The V call is TRBV11-3, the J call TRBJ2-4; possibly TRBD1 for D (6 bases). The CDR3 region has the DNA TGTGCCAGCAGCCTCCCAGGGGCCCGCGGAAACATTCAGTACTTC. Protein product: CASSLPGARGNIQYF.